Listed below are T cell receptor beta chains from one sample, sequenced in a study of vaccination and CD4 T cells after COVID-19. Using its own MiXCR run on the PCR reads, TCRdb lists one record per CDR3 protein. The data show about 17,000 distinct CDR3 sequences, roughly 50% seen once. For these receptors, no antigen is known. This specimen consisted of CD4+ T cells from blood, cultured in vitro, obtained about 7 months after SARS-CoV-2 vaccination. The source is a human donor who had recovered from COVID-19. CDR3s include the opening cysteine and the closing phenylalanine or tryptophan. D genes are given only for firm matches. Some rows have no size entry. The others give once, few or many, or a class for an expanded clone.

medium-sized	TRBJ1-2	TRBV27	-	TGTGCCAGCAGTCGGGGGGGACTGCCCTATGGCTACACCTTC	CASSRGGLPYGYTF
-	TRBJ1-5	TRBV7-2	-	TGTGCCAGCAGCTCCACTTACAATCAGCCCCAGCATTTT	CASSSTYNQPQHF
-	TRBJ2-1	TRBV2	-	TGTGCCAGCAGTGAGACGAGCTCCTACAATGAGCAGTTCTTC	CASSETSSYNEQFF
-	TRBJ2-1	TRBV28	-	TGTGCCAGCAGTTTATTCTCCGGAGGTGGTTACAATGAGCAGTTCTTC	CASSLFSGGGYNEQFF
-	TRBJ2-3	TRBV4-2	-	TGTGCCAGCAGCCACGGGGAACGGGCTTCAGATACGCAGTATTTT	CASSHGERASDTQYF
-	TRBJ1-5	TRBV6-1	TRBD1	TGTGCCAGCAGTCGACACGGGACAGGGTACAATCAGCCCCAGCATTTT	CASSRHGTGYNQPQHF
-	TRBJ2-3	TRBV7-2	-	TGTGCCAGCAGAACAGTAGGGAGGGGGCGCACAGATACGCAGTATTTT	CASRTVGRGRTDTQYF
-	TRBJ2-5	TRBV15	TRBD1	TGTGCCACCAGCAGAAACCCCGGGACAGGGGGGGAGACCCAGTACTTC	CATSRNPGTGGETQYF
-	TRBJ1-6	TRBV7-9	-	TGTGCCAGCAGCCTAGAGTCCGGGGGCAATAATTCACCCCTCCACTTT	CASSLESGGNNSPLHF
few	TRBJ2-5	TRBV7-9	TRBD2	TGTGCCAGCAGCCCCCGAAGCGGGGGGCCAGCCGGGACCCAGTACTTC	CASSPRSGGPAGTQYF
-	TRBJ2-7	TRBV7-9	TRBD2	TGTGCCAGCAGCTCAGGGCGGGGGTACTCCTACGAGCAGTACTTC	CASSSGRGYSYEQYF
few	TRBJ2-2	TRBV20-1	-	TGCAGTGCTAGGGACTACAAGGGCACCGGGGAGCTGTTTTTT	CSARDYKGTGELFF
few	TRBJ2-7	TRBV7-8	-	TGTGCCAGCAGCTTAGCCGGGGTACGGTACGAGCAGTACTTC	CASSLAGVRYEQYF
few	TRBJ2-3	TRBV20-1	-	TGCAGTGCTAGACGGACAGCCCGCACAGATACGCAGTATTTT	CSARRTARTDTQYF
few	TRBJ1-6	TRBV7-9	-	TGTGCCAGCAGCTTACTGGATGGTGAACCCCTCCACTTT	CASSLLDGEPLHF
-	TRBJ1-6	TRBV21-1	-	TGTGCCACTACACGTAGCTCGAGGGAACCCCTCCACTTT	CATTRSSREPLHF
few	TRBJ2-5	TRBV7-9	-	TGTGCCAGCAGCTTCGTGTTCGGGATTGGGGAGACCCAGTACTTC	CASSFVFGIGETQYF
-	TRBJ2-3	TRBV20-1	-	TGCAGTGCTATACGAGGGGGACACACAGATACGCAGTATTTT	CSAIRGGHTDTQYF
-	TRBJ2-3	TRBV6-1	-	TGTGCCAGCGGCTCCTTGCACGGCACAGATACGCAGTATTTT	CASGSLHGTDTQYF
-	TRBJ2-7	TRBV7-2	-	TGTGCCAGCAGCTTATTTCTATCCTACGAGCAGTACTTC	CASSLFLSYEQYF
-	TRBJ1-2	TRBV20-1	-	TGCAGTGCTATGGGTGGGCGGATTCGCTATGGCTACACCTTC	CSAMGGRIRYGYTF
-	TRBJ1-1	TRBV10-3	-	TGTGCCATCAGTGACAGACACACTGAAGCTTTCTTT	CAISDRHTEAFF
-	TRBJ2-7	TRBV23-1	TRBD1	TGCGCCAGCGATCTAAACTCAGGGGGCGGGTACGAGCAGTACTTC	CASDLNSGGGYEQYF
-	TRBJ1-5	TRBV20-1	TRBD1	TGCAGTGCCCGGACAGGGGGAGGACTAGGTCAGCCCCAGCATTTT	CSARTGGGLGQPQHF
few	TRBJ2-3	TRBV7-3	-	TGTGCCAGCAGCTTTGGTAGCGGACCCACAGATACGCAGTATTTT	CASSFGSGPTDTQYF
few	TRBJ1-1	TRBV6-1	-	TGTGCCAGCAGGGGGCAGAACACTGAAGCTTTCTTT	CASRGQNTEAFF
few	TRBJ1-2	TRBV4-3	TRBD1	TGCGCCAGCAGCCACCTCCGGGACAGCGGTAGGGATGGCTACACCTTC	CASSHLRDSGRDGYTF
-	TRBJ1-2	TRBV5-4	TRBD1	TGTGCCAGCAGACTTGGGGACAGATGGCACGGCTACACCTTC	CASRLGDRWHGYTF
-	TRBJ1-2	TRBV18	TRBD1	TGTGCCAGCTCACCAATCTCCGGGACAGGGGGCTACTATGGCTACACCTTC	CASSPISGTGGYYGYTF
-	TRBJ2-3	TRBV27	-	TGTGCCAGCAGATTCGCTAGCGGCACAGATACGCAGTATTTT	CASRFASGTDTQYF
once	TRBJ2-1	TRBV7-2	TRBD2	TGTGCCAGCAGCTTTAAGCGGGAGAATGAGCAGTTCTTC	CASSFKRENEQFF
-	TRBJ2-5	TRBV6-5	TRBD1	TGTGCCAGCAGTTACCCGATGACAGGGGGCCAGATGTTGTCCCAAGAGACCCAGTACTTC	CASSYPMTGGQMLSQETQYF
few	TRBJ2-3	TRBV20-1	TRBD2	TGCAGTGCTAGACTTAGCGGGAGATCGGCAGATACGCAGTATTTT	CSARLSGRSADTQYF
-	TRBJ2-7	TRBV6-1	-	TGTGCCAGCAGCTCCGGGGCCTACGAGCAGTACTTC	CASSSGAYEQYF
-	TRBJ2-1	TRBV2	TRBD2	TGTGCCAGCAGCCACTCCCCTAGCGGGAGTGGCAATGAGCAGTTCTTC	CASSHSPSGSGNEQFF
-	TRBJ2-3	TRBV20-1	-	TGCAGTGCTAGGCATTCCCCAGATACGCAGTATTTT	CSARHSPDTQYF
-	TRBJ2-5	TRBV7-8	-	TGTGCCAGCACCCTCGACGAGATGGACCAGTACTTC	CASTLDEMDQYF